These 15 T cell receptor beta chains originate from one sample sequenced in a study of cytomegalovirus exposure and HLA in healthy donors. Primers included in the PCR were 60 Vbeta and 13 Jbeta primers. The table came from immunoSEQ multiplex PCR; TCRdb's copy has only in-frame clones and leaves some out. The table includes about 44,000 clones, around 90% detected once. Sequencing input: PBMCs. The receptors here all came from a woman in her 40s in good health and CMV-seropositive.

This clone showed up just once. This chain connects TRBV6-5 to TRBJ1-1; TRBD1 matches 9 bases. Losses at the gene ends were 6 bases for V and 9 bases for J; bases not matched to a gene: 8. The CDR3 is 13 amino acids. Germline assignment: CDR1 MNHEY and CDR2 SVGAGI. The chain's CDR3 is CASSRWDRDKAFF. CDR3 in DNA: TGTGCCAGCAGCCGGTGGGACAGGGACAAAGCTTTCTTT.

This chain joins TRBV19 and TRBJ1-2, with a tentative D call TRBD1 (5 bases). This CDR3 has 13 amino acids. CDR1 is LNHDA, CDR2 SQIVND, per germline (reference sequence). V lost 5 bases and J lost 4, with 11 bases in between. The CDR3, as DNA: TGTGCCAGTAGTCAAGTCGACAGCTATGGCTACACCTTC. The encoded protein is CASSQVDSYGYTF.

A remark on this clone: Relative to the germline gene, one junction end is altered; a read error may explain this. The chain recombines TRBV14 with TRBJ1-4; 7 nucleotides match TRBD1. The CDR3 spans 16 residues. Germline V gives CDR1 SGHDN, CDR2 FVKESK. CDR3 sequence: CASSRTRTGHNEKLFF. Written as DNA, the CDR3 is TGTGCCAGTAGCCGAACTAGGACAGGCCATAATGAAAAACTGTTTTTT. The full variable domain, with the rest looked up from reference TRBV14 and TRBJ1-4, is EAGVTQFPSHSVIEKGQTVTLRCDPISGHDNLYWYRRVMGKEIKFLLHFVKESKQDESGMPNNRFLAERTGGTYSTLKVQPAELEDSGVYFCASSRTRTGHNEKLFFGSGTQLSVL.

The chain carries TRBV15 and TRBJ1-2; D not resolved. The CDR3 runs 14 residues. Trimming stripped 0 bases from V and 4 bases from J, with 9 bases between. Germline-derived CDR1 and CDR2 are LNHNV and YYDKDF (reference sequence). The DNA of the CDR3 is TGTGCCACCAGCAGAGATGCTAGTGTCTATGGCTACACCTTC. Translating it yields CATSRDASVYGYTF.

CDR3 residues: CASSSSGTGVEKLFF. The CDR3 nucleotides are TGTGCCAGCAGCTCTTCCGGAACAGGGGTTGAAAAACTGTTTTTT. The chain carries TRBV11-2 and TRBJ1-4; 7 nucleotides agree with TRBD1. The CDR3 spans 15 residues. CDR1 and CDR2 from the germline V gene are SGHAT and FQNNGV. Trimming removed 4 bases from V and 7 bases from J; junction bases left unmatched: 9.

This clone has a handful of counts. The chain couples TRBV6-5 to TRBJ2-1; TRBD2 is a possible D gene (5 bases). CDR3 length: 14 residues. V was pared by 5 bases and J by 0 bases, with 8 bases between. Germline CDR1 reads MNHEY; CDR2 reads SVGAGI. The CDR3 loop reads CASSLTSSYNEQFF. Here the CDR3 DNA reads TGTGCCAGCAGTCTTACTAGCTCCTACAATGAGCAGTTCTTC.

This clone was recorded a few times. The chain combines TRBV2 with TRBJ2-5; maybe TRBD2 (7 bases). Germline assignment: CDR1 SNHLY and CDR2 FYNNEI. This CDR3 has 13 residues. Trimming removed 7 bases from V and 4 bases from J, with 13 bases in between. This CDR3 is CASTGGPGETQYF. The CDR3 DNA reads as TGTGCCAGCACCGGGGGGCCGGGAGAGACCCAGTACTTC.

V usage is TRBV7-9 and J usage is TRBJ2-3; 9 positions match TRBD1. Germline assignment: CDR1 SEHNR and CDR2 FQNEAQ (reference sequence). The CDR3 is made up of 17 amino acids. The V and J ends lost 4 bases and 1 base, in that order; junction bases with no gene match: 9. The CDR3 nucleotides are TGTGCCAGCAGCTACGACAGGGGGTCTTGGGGCACAGATACGCAGTATTTT. The encoded protein is CASSYDRGSWGTDTQYF.

This chain uses TRBV19 with TRBJ2-3, with D possibly matching TRBD2 (6 bases). This CDR3 has 13 residues. The germline V gene has CDR1 LNHDA and CDR2 SQIVND (reference sequence). V gave up 4 bases and J gave up 4 bases, with 9 bases separating them. The CDR3 loop is CASSKTRADTQYF. The CDR3 nucleotides are TGTGCCAGTAGTAAGACTAGGGCAGATACGCAGTATTTT.

This chain uses TRBV9 with TRBJ2-2, with D possibly TRBD2 on 6 matching bases. The CDR3 length is 15 residues. V lost 2 bases and J 1 base, leaving 9 bases between the germline ends. Per the germline V gene, CDR1 is SGDLS and CDR2 is YYNGEE. CDR3 region: CASSVGGQNTGELFF. CDR3 DNA: TGTGCCAGCAGCGTGGGAGGACAGAACACCGGGGAGCTGTTTTTT. Full variable domain (remainder filled in from reference TRBV9 and TRBJ2-2): DSGVTQTPKHLITATGQRVTLRCSPRSGDLSVYWYQQSLDQGLQFLIQYYNGEERAKGNILERFSAQQFPDLHSELNLSSLELGDSALYFCASSVGGQNTGELFFGEGSRLTVL.

CDR3 residues: CASTGSGAGANVLTF. The CDR3, as DNA: TGTGCCAGCACCGGGTCGGGGGCTGGGGCCAACGTCCTGACTTTC. The genes are TRBV14 and TRBJ2-6; perhaps TRBD2 as D (6 bases). The CDR3 has 15 amino acids. Trimming pared 7 bases from V and 2 bases from J, leaving 12 bases between. Per germline, CDR1 SGHDN and CDR2 FVKESK.

The V gene is TRBV10-2, the J gene TRBJ2-1, with TRBD1 matching over 7 bases. The CDR3 loop spans 15 amino acids. V lost 8 bases to trimming and J lost 2 bases; unmatched junction nucleotides: 9. CDR1 and CDR2 from the germline V gene are WSHSY and SAAADI. CDR3 in DNA: TGCGCCAGCCATAGGACAGGTGCCACCTACAATGAGCAGTTCTTC. Residues: CASHRTGATYNEQFF.

The chain uses TRBV11-2 and TRBJ2-7; D is perhaps TRBD1 (5 bases). The CDR3 consists of 15 residues. Per the germline V gene, CDR1 is SGHAT and CDR2 is FQNNGV. Trimming shortened V by 5 bases and J by 4 bases, and 18 bases separated the two germline ends. The CDR3 is CASSPQGEVGYEQYF. The CDR3 DNA reads as TGTGCCAGCAGCCCACAAGGGGAAGTCGGGTACGAGCAGTACTTC.

V gene TRBV28 combines with J gene TRBJ1-1, with 7 bases matching TRBD1. Trimming removed 7 bases from V and 1 base from J; junction bases left unmatched: 12. The CDR3 has 16 amino acids. Germline-derived CDR1 and CDR2 are MDHEN and SYDVKM. This CDR3 reads CASTLYPGTANTEAFF. In DNA form, the CDR3 reads TGTGCCAGCACCCTCTATCCGGGGACAGCGAACACTGAAGCTTTCTTT. Using reference TRBV28 and TRBJ1-1 for the parts outside the CDR3, the full variable domain is DVKVTQSSRYLVKRTGEKVFLECVQDMDHENMFWYRQDPGLGLRLIYFSYDVKMKEKGDIPEGYSVSREKKERFSLILESASTNQTSMYLCASTLYPGTANTEAFFGQGTRLTVV.

This chain joins TRBV30 and TRBJ1-1; D is perhaps TRBD1 (6 bases). Germline assignment: CDR1 GTSNPN and CDR2 SVGIG (reference sequence). This CDR3 has 17 residues. The V and J ends lost 2 bases and 3 bases respectively, with 22 bases between them. CDR3 in DNA: TGTGCCTGGAGTCTCACACCGAACTGGGGGCCGGACACTGAAGCTTTCTTT. This encodes CAWSLTPNWGPDTEAFF.